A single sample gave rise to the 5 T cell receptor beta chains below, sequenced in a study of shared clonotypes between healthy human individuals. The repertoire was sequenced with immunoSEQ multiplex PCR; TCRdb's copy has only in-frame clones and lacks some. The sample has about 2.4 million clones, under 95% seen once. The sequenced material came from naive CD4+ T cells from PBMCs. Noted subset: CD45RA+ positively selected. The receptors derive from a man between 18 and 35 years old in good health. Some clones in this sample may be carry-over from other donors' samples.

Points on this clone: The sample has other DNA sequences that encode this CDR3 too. In DNA, the CDR3 is TGTGCCAGCAGTTTAACGGGTGCAACTAATGAAAAACTGTTTTTT. Translation: CASSLTGATNEKLFF. V and J are TRBV28 and TRBJ1-4; no reliable D call. The CDR3 length is 15 residues. Trimming cost V 2 bases and J 0 bases, with 7 bases left between them. Germline-derived CDR1 and CDR2 are MDHEN and SYDVKM.

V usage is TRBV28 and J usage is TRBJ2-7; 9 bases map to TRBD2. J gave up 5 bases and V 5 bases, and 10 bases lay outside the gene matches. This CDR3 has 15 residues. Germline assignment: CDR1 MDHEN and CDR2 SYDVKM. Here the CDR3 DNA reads TGTGCCAGCAGTCCGATGAGCGGGAGGTTCCACGAGCAGTACTTC. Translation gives CASSPMSGRFHEQYF.

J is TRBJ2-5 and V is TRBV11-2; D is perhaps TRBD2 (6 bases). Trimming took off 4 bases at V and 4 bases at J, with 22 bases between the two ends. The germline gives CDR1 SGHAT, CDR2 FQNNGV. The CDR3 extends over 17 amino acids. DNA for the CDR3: TGTGCCAGCAGCTCGGGACTGGGACGGACCTTGGGAGAGACCCAGTACTTC. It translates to CASSSGLGRTLGETQYF.

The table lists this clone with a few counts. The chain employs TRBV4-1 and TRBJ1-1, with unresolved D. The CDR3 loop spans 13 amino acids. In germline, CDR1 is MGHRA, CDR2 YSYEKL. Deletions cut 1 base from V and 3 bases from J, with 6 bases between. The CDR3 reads CASSQVFDTEAFF. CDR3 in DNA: TGCGCCAGCAGCCAAGTCTTCGACACTGAAGCTTTCTTT.

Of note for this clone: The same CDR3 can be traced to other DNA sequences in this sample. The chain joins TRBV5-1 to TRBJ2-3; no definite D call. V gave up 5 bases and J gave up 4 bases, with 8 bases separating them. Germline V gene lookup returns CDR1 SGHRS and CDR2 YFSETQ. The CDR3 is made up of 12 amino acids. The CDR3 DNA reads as TGCGCCAGCAGTCTGCCTTCAGATACGCAGTATTTT. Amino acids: CASSLPSDTQYF.